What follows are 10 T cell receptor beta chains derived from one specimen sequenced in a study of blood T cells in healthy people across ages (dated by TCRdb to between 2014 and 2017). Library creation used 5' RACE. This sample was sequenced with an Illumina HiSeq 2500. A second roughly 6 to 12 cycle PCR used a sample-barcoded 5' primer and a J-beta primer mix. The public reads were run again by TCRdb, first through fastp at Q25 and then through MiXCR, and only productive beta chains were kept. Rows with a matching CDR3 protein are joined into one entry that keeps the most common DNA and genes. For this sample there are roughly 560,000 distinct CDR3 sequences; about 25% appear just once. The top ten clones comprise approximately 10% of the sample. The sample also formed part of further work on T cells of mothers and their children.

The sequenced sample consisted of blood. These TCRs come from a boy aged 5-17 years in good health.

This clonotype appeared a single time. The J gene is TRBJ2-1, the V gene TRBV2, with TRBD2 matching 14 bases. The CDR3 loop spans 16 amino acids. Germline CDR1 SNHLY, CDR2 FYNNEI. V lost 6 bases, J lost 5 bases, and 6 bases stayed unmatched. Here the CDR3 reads CASSLTSGRDNNEQFF. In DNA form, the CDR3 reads TGTGCCAGCAGCCTGACTAGCGGGAGGGATAACAATGAGCAGTTCTTC. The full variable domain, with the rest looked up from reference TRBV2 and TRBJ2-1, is EPEVTQTPSHQVTQMGQEVILRCVPISNHLYFYWYRQILGQKVEFLVSFYNNEISEKSEIFDDQFSVERPDGSNFTLKIRSTKLEDSAMYFCASSLTSGRDNNEQFFGPGTRLTVL.

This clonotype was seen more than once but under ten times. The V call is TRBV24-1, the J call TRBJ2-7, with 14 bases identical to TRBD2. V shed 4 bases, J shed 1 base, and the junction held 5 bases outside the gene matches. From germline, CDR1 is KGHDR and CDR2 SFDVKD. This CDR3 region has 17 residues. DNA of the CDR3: TGTGCCACCAGTGAAGGGACTAGCGGGGGCGGATCCTACGAGCAGTACTTC. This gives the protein CATSEGTSGGGSYEQYF.

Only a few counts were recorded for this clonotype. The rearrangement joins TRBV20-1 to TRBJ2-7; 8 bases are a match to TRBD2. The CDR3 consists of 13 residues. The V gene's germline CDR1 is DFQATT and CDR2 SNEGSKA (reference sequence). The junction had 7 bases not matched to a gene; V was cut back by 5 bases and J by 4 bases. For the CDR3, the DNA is TGCAGTGCTGAGCGGGGACTAGGGTACGAGCAGTACTTC. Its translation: CSAERGLGYEQYF.

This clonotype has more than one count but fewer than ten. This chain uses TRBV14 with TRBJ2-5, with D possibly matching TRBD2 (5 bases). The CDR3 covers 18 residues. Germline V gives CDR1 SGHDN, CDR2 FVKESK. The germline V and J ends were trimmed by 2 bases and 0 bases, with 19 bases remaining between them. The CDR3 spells CASSQRPPSLKYQETQYF. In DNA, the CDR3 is TGTGCCAGCAGCCAAAGACCCCCTAGCCTTAAGTACCAAGAGACCCAGTACTTC.

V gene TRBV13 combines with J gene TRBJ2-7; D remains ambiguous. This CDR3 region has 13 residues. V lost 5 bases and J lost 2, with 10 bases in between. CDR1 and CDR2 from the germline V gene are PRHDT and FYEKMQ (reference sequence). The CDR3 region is CASSPDDTYEQYF. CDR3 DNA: TGTGCCAGCAGCCCCGATGACACCTACGAGCAGTACTTC. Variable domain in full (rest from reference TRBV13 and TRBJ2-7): AAGVIQSPRHLIKEKRETATLKCYPIPRHDTVYWYQQGPGQDPQFLISFYEKMQSDKGSIPDRFSAQQFSDYHSELNMSSLELGDSALYFCASSPDDTYEQYFGPGTRLTVT.

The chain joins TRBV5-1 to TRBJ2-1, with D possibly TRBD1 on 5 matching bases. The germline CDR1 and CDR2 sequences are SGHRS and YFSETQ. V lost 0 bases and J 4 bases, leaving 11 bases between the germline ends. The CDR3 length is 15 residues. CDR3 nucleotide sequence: TGCGCCAGCAGCTTGGAAGTGACAGATTACAATGAGCAGTTCTTC. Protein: CASSLEVTDYNEQFF.

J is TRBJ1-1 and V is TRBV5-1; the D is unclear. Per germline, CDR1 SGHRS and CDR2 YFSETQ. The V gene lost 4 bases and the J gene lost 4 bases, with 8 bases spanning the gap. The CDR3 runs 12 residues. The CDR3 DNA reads TGCGCCAGCAGCATCAGTGGCACTGAAGCTTTCTTT. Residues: CASSISGTEAFF.

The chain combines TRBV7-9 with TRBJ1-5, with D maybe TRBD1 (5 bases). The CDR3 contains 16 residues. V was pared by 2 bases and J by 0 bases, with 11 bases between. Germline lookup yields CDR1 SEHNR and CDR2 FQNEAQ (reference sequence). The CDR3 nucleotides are TGTGCCAGCAGCTTATTAAGGGGTGATAGCAATCAGCCCCAGCATTTT. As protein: CASSLLRGDSNQPQHF.

The CDR3 loop reads CSAGTSGIDTQYF. The CDR3 DNA is TGCAGTGCCGGGACTAGCGGGATAGATACGCAGTATTTT. V is TRBV20-1 and J is TRBJ2-3; 13 bases map to TRBD2. J gave up 5 bases and V 6 bases, and 2 bases lay outside the gene matches. Per the germline V gene, CDR1 is DFQATT and CDR2 is SNEGSKA (reference sequence). The CDR3 is 13 amino acids.

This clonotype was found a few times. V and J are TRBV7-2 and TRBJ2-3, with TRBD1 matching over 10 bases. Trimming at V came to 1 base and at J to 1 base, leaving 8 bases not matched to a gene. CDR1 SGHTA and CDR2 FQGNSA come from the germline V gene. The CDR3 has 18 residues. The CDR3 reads CASSLGIDRGLGTDTQYF. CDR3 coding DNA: TGTGCCAGCAGCTTAGGAATCGACAGGGGGCTGGGCACAGATACGCAGTATTTT.